These 20 T cell receptor beta chains were sequenced from one sample in a study of technical replicates of blood from a few donors. TCRdb keeps only in-frame clones here, not all; method: immunoSEQ multiplex PCR. The table records approximately 70,000 clones, roughly 92% of them present only once. The sample consisted of T cells isolated from PBMCs. The receptors were gathered from a human donor in good health.

The chain is built from TRBV6-1 and TRBJ2-7, with 9 bases matching TRBD1. CDR3 size: 15 residues. J gave up 4 bases and V 10 bases, and 14 bases lay outside the gene matches. Germline V gene lookup returns CDR1 MNHNS and CDR2 SASEGT. The CDR3 DNA sequence: TGTGCCACCTATAGTCCCGGGACAGGGACTTACGAGCAGTACTTC. This encodes CATYSPGTGTYEQYF.

The V and J genes are TRBV6-6 and TRBJ2-1, with 10 bases fitting TRBD2. In germline, CDR1 is MNHNY, CDR2 SVGAGI (reference sequence). Unmatched junction bases numbered 4, after V lost 1 base and J lost 4 bases. The length of the CDR3 is 16 residues. CDR3 DNA sequence: TGTGCCAGCAGTTACTGGGGTAGCGGGAGGTACAATGAGCAGTTCTTC. This encodes CASSYWGSGRYNEQFF.

The chain carries TRBV7-8 and TRBJ1-2, with D uncertain. The germline V gene encodes CDR1 SGHVS and CDR2 FQNEAQ. Deletions cut 1 base from V and 4 bases from J, with 13 bases between. The CDR3 has 15 amino acids. The CDR3 nucleotides are TGTGCCAGCAGCTTAGAACGGCTCCCGGGCTATGGCTACACCTTC. It translates to CASSLERLPGYGYTF. Variable domain in full (rest from reference TRBV7-8 and TRBJ1-2): GAGVSQSPRYKVAKRGQDVALRCDPISGHVSLFWYQQALGQGPEFLTYFQNEAQLDKSGLPSDRFFAERPEGSVSTLKIQRTQQEDSAVYLCASSLERLPGYGYTFGSGTRLTVV.

Worth noting for this clone: A junction boundary mismatches the germline segment, possibly from a read error. The rearrangement uses TRBV7-7 and TRBJ2-7; 12 bases match TRBD2. The CDR3 consists of 15 residues. The germline CDR1 and CDR2 sequences are SSHAT and FNYEAQ (reference sequence). The CDR3 coding sequence is TGTGCTAGCAGCCCCCGACTAGCGGGAGTGGGTGAGCAGTACTTC. Protein: CASSPRLAGVGEQYF.

The V and J genes are TRBV7-9 and TRBJ1-1; TRBD1 aligns across 8 bases. With V trimmed by 3 bases and J by 1 base, 4 bases remained unmatched. Germline-derived CDR1 and CDR2 are SEHNR and FQNEAQ (reference sequence). CDR3 length: 15 amino acids. CDR3 residues: CASSFSGGENTEAFF. The CDR3 DNA is TGTGCCAGCAGCTTCTCAGGGGGCGAGAACACTGAAGCTTTCTTT.

The rearrangement joins TRBV28 to TRBJ1-1; weak D call: TRBD1 (6 bases). Germline V gives CDR1 MDHEN, CDR2 SYDVKM. V lost 1 base, J lost 7 bases, and 13 bases lay in between. CDR3 size: 14 residues. CDR3 coding DNA: TGTGCCAGCAGTTTATCCCCAGGGGTTGTTGAAGCTTTCTTT. Translating it yields CASSLSPGVVEAFF.

The chain employs TRBV9 and TRBJ2-3; 8 bases agree with TRBD2. CDR1 and CDR2 (germline): SGDLS, YYNGEE. With 2 bases clipped from V and 1 base from J, the junction kept 3 bases outside the gene matches. The CDR3 spans 15 residues. The DNA for the CDR3 is TGTGCCAGCAGCGTCCAGACTAGCGGCACAGATACGCAGTATTTT. Translated: CASSVQTSGTDTQYF.

The chain links TRBV6-5 to TRBJ2-7, with TRBD2 matching 10 bases. Germline CDR1 reads MNHEY; CDR2 reads SVGAGI. CDR3 length: 15 amino acids. The junction had 3 bases not matched to a gene; V was cut back by 4 bases and J by 0 bases. The CDR3 sequence: CASSWTSGSSYEQYF. The DNA of the CDR3 is TGTGCCAGCAGTTGGACTAGCGGTTCCTCCTACGAGCAGTACTTC.

J is TRBJ2-1 and V is TRBV7-6; tentatively, D is TRBD1 (5 bases). The CDR3 spans 15 residues. The germline V gene has CDR1 SGHVS and CDR2 FNYEAQ. Trimming cost V 7 bases and J 1 base, with 14 bases left between them. The CDR3 sequence: CASNRGGQSYNEQFF. The CDR3 DNA reads TGTGCCAGCAATAGGGGTGGGCAATCCTACAATGAGCAGTTCTTC.

The chain couples TRBV5-6 to TRBJ1-1; D not resolved. The CDR3 spans 14 residues. CDR1 and CDR2 (germline): SGHDT, YYEEEE. V was trimmed by 1 base and J by 5 bases, leaving 12 bases between them. The chain's CDR3 is CASSLRSFGTEAFF. Written as DNA, the CDR3 is TGTGCCAGCAGCTTGAGGAGTTTTGGAACTGAAGCTTTCTTT. The full variable domain, in which reference TRBV5-6 and TRBJ1-1 provide the parts outside the CDR3, is DAGVTQSPTHLIKTRGQQVTLRCSPKSGHDTVSWYQQALGQGPQFIFQYYEEEERQRGNFPDRFSGHQFPNYSSELNVNALLLGDSALYLCASSLRSFGTEAFFGQGTRLTVV.

In regard to this clone: A read error may account for a junction end that differs from germline. CDR3 in DNA: TGTGCCAGCAGTTTAGGGACAGGGACCGCTAACTATGGCTACACCTTC. Amino acid sequence: CASSLGTGTANYGYTF. The chain carries TRBV11-3 and TRBJ1-2, with 9 nucleotides matching TRBD1. The CDR3 extends over 16 amino acids. CDR1 SGHNT and CDR2 YENEEA come from the germline V gene. The full variable domain, rest sourced from reference TRBV11-3 and TRBJ1-2, is EAGVVQSPRYKIIEKKQPVAFWCNPISGHNTLYWYLQNLGQGPELLIRYENEEAVDDSQLPKDRFSAERLKGVDSTLKIQPAELGDSAVYLCASSLGTGTANYGYTFGSGTRLTVV.

The chain uses TRBV11-2 and TRBJ1-4; 7 positions match TRBD1. The germline gives CDR1 SGHAT, CDR2 FQNNGV. The junction had 14 bases not matched to a gene; V was cut back by 5 bases and J by 8 bases. The length of the CDR3 is 16 residues. The CDR3 loop reads CASSPYRTGVGEKLFF. The CDR3, as DNA: TGTGCCAGCAGCCCTTACCGAACAGGGGTAGGGGAAAAACTGTTTTTT.

This chain connects TRBV2 to TRBJ2-7; 8 bases line up with TRBD2. Trimming cost V 7 bases and J 4 bases; bases outside gene matches: 6. CDR1 and CDR2 (germline): SNHLY, FYNNEI. The CDR3 runs 13 residues. CDR3 sequence (DNA): TGTGCCAGCACGGCGGGAGGACTTTACGAGCAGTACTTC. Amino acids: CASTAGGLYEQYF.

The V gene is TRBV9, the J gene TRBJ2-1; TRBD2 aligns across 7 bases. The length of the CDR3 is 14 residues. J was trimmed by 6 bases and V by 0 bases; bases with no gene match: 3. Looked up from germline, CDR1 is SGDLS and CDR2 is YYNGEE. CDR3 DNA: TGTGCCAGCAGCGTAGGCGGGAGCACCAATGAGCAGTTCTTC. This codes for CASSVGGSTNEQFF. Full variable domain (remainder filled in from reference TRBV9 and TRBJ2-1): DSGVTQTPKHLITATGQRVTLRCSPRSGDLSVYWYQQSLDQGLQFLIQYYNGEERAKGNILERFSAQQFPDLHSELNLSSLELGDSALYFCASSVGGSTNEQFFGPGTRLTVL.

The genes are TRBV7-9 and TRBJ2-7, with 8 nucleotides matching TRBD2. CDR3 size: 14 residues. V shed 5 bases, J shed 2 bases, and the junction held 5 bases outside the gene matches. Germline V gene lookup returns CDR1 SEHNR and CDR2 FQNEAQ (reference sequence). The CDR3 nucleotides are TGTGCCAGCAGCCCCCGGGAGGGACCCTACGAGCAGTACTTC. Its translation: CASSPREGPYEQYF.

This clone turned up a few times. The rearrangement joins TRBV27 to TRBJ1-5, with TRBD1 as a possible D gene (6 bases). The CDR3 spans 16 residues. The ends were cut back, 6 bases at V and 5 bases at J, with 20 bases in the middle. The germline CDR1 and CDR2 sequences are MNHEY and SMNVEV (reference sequence). DNA of the CDR3: TGTGCCAGCAGATCGGGGGGCTGGGTTGACCATCAGCCCCAGCATTTT. Protein: CASRSGGWVDHQPQHF.

J is TRBJ2-5 and V is TRBV12-5; possible D gene TRBD2, 7 bases. V lost 8 bases, J lost 5 bases, and 18 bases lay in between. The CDR3 has 14 residues. Germline V gives CDR1 LGHNT, CDR2 FRNRAP. CDR3 in DNA: TGTGCTAGTCGCCTCGGGGGGCGCGGTGAGACCCAGTACTTC. Translated: CASRLGGRGETQYF.

The table lists this clone with a count of one. The rearrangement links TRBV13 to TRBJ2-3, with D tentatively TRBD2 (6 bases). V was clipped by 0 bases and J by 2 bases, with 15 bases between them. Germline CDR1 reads PRHDT; CDR2 reads FYEKMQ (reference sequence). The CDR3 is 17 residues long. In nucleotides, the CDR3 is TGTGCCAGCAGCTTAGGCCTGGGAGGTTTTCACACAGATACGCAGTATTTT. Protein sequence: CASSLGLGGFHTDTQYF.

The V and J genes are TRBV2 and TRBJ1-3; D ambiguous. V lost 5 bases and J 4 bases, leaving 3 bases between the germline ends. The CDR3 loop spans 11 amino acids. Per the germline V gene, CDR1 is SNHLY and CDR2 is FYNNEI. The chain's CDR3 is CASSPGNTIYF. Here the CDR3 DNA reads TGTGCCAGCAGTCCGGGAAACACCATATATTTT.

Here the CDR3 DNA reads TGTGCCATCAGTGAGTCCGGCGGGCCAAATCAGCCCCAGCATTTT. Amino acid sequence: CAISESGGPNQPQHF. This chain uses TRBV10-3 with TRBJ1-5; D is uncertain. CDR3 length: 15 amino acids. Germline CDR1 reads ENHRY; CDR2 reads SYGVKD. Trimming stripped 0 bases from V and 4 bases from J, with 10 bases between.